The 9 T cell receptor beta chains below all came from one sample that was sequenced in a study of cytomegalovirus exposure and HLA in healthy donors. Some clones are missing from TCRdb's copy, which holds only in-frame ones; the method was immunoSEQ multiplex PCR. The table shows 130,000 to 150,000 clones, with 80% to 90% occurring only once. The sample consisted of PBMCs. The receptors were gathered from a woman under 40 in good health and CMV-seropositive.

This clone was detected only once. The chain joins TRBV5-1 to TRBJ1-2; 7 nucleotides align to TRBD1. The germline CDR1 and CDR2 sequences are SGHRS and YFSETQ. CDR3 length equals 15 residues. The ends lost 0 bases at V and 1 base at J; junction bases unmatched: 3. CDR3 DNA sequence: TGCGCCAGCAGCTTGGAGGGACAGAGTAACTATGGCTACACCTTC. It encodes CASSLEGQSNYGYTF. Full variable domain (outside the CDR3, taken from reference TRBV5-1 and TRBJ1-2): KAGVTQTPRYLIKTRGQQVTLSCSPISGHRSVSWYQQTPGQGLQFLFEYFSETQRNKGNFPGRFSGRQFSNSRSEMNVSTLELGDSALYLCASSLEGQSNYGYTFGSGTRLTVV.

CDR3 bases: TGTGCCAGCAGTCTCTTTGGAGGGGTTAGCACAGATACGCAGTATTTT. This sequence encodes CASSLFGGVSTDTQYF. The chain recombines TRBV28 with TRBJ2-3; weak D call: TRBD2 (6 bases). Germline V gives CDR1 MDHEN, CDR2 SYDVKM. V was cut by 5 bases and J by 0 bases, with 15 bases left in between. CDR3 length: 16 residues.

This sequence joins TRBV4-1 and TRBJ2-2; 9 positions agree with TRBD1. With V trimmed by 8 bases and J by 7 bases, 8 bases remained unmatched. Germline V gene lookup returns CDR1 MGHRA and CDR2 YSYEKL. The CDR3 has 14 amino acids. The CDR3 here is CASETGQGRGELFF. In DNA, the CDR3 is TGCGCCAGCGAAACCGGACAGGGGCGCGGGGAGCTGTTTTTT.

The chain recombines TRBV5-4 with TRBJ2-7, with D possibly TRBD2 on 6 matching bases. In germline, CDR1 is SGHNT, CDR2 YYREEE (reference sequence). V was cut by 1 base and J by 5 bases, with 16 bases left in between. CDR3 length: 15 residues. CDR3 protein: CASSLSRFAGNEQYF. The CDR3 DNA reads as TGTGCCAGCAGCTTGTCACGGTTCGCGGGGAACGAGCAGTACTTC.

The chain couples TRBV5-3 to TRBJ2-7, with 7 bases lining up with TRBD1. TRBV5-3 falls under the ORF class, with uncertain function. Unmatched junction bases numbered 18, after V lost 7 bases and J lost 5 bases. The CDR3 is made up of 16 amino acids. CDR3 sequence reads: CARLSELGTDTDEQYF. CDR3 DNA: TGTGCCAGACTATCTGAACTGGGGACAGATACTGACGAGCAGTACTTC.

Remarks on this clone: An end of the junction does not agree with germline; a read error may underlie this. This sequence joins TRBV28 and TRBJ2-7, with TRBD1 matching 7 bases. Germline V gives CDR1 MDHEN, CDR2 SYDVKM. The CDR3 contains 14 residues. Here the CDR3 DNA reads TGTGCCTGCAGCGTTACAGGGGCCCCTCGCGAGCAGTACTTC. It encodes CACSVTGAPREQYF. Combining the CDR3 with reference TRBV28 and TRBJ2-7 gives the whole variable domain DVKVTQSSRYLVKRTGEKVFLECVQDMDHENMFWYRQDPGLGLRLIYFSYDVKMKEKGDIPEGYSVSREKKERFSLILESASTNQTSMYLCACSVTGAPREQYFGPGTRLTVT.

The rearrangement joins TRBV5-4 to TRBJ1-1; D gene unclear. This CDR3 is built from 14 residues. With 3 bases removed from V and 1 base from J, the gap between germline ends came to 10 bases. Germline-derived CDR1 and CDR2 are SGHNT and YYREEE (reference sequence). The CDR3, as DNA: TGTGCCAGCAGCTCTGTTGGAGGGAACACTGAAGCTTTCTTT. Protein product: CASSSVGGNTEAFF.

The CDR3 DNA is TGCGCCAGCAGCCAAGCCGAGGACAGGGTGGTTTACGAGCAGTACTTC. The encoded protein is CASSQAEDRVVYEQYF. The chain links TRBV4-1 to TRBJ2-7, with 8 nucleotides matching TRBD1. The germline V gene encodes CDR1 MGHRA and CDR2 YSYEKL. V lost 1 base, J lost 4 bases, and 9 bases stayed unmatched. This CDR3 is 16 amino acids long.

The V and J genes are TRBV5-6 and TRBJ1-2, with D possibly TRBD1 on 5 matching bases. The CDR3 contains 14 residues. The germline V gene encodes CDR1 SGHDT and CDR2 YYEEEE. V was cut by 6 bases and J by 3 bases, with 15 bases left in between. DNA of the CDR3: TGTGCCAGCATCATTTTGGGGGGTGACTATGGCTACACCTTC. It is translated as CASIILGGDYGYTF.